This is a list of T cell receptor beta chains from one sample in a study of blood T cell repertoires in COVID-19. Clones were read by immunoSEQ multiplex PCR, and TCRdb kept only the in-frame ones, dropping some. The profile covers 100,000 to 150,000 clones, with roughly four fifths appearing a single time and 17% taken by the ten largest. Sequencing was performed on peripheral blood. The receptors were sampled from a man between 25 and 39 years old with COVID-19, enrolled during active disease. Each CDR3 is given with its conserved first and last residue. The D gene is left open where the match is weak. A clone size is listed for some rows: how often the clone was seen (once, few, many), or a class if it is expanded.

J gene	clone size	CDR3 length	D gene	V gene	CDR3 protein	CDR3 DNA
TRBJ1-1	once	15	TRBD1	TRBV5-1	CASSPNRQGGTEAFF	TGCGCCAGCAGCCCTAATAGACAGGGGGGCACTGAAGCTTTCTTT
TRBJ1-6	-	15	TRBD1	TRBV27	CASSSRQGAGSPLHF	TGTGCCAGCAGTTCACGACAGGGGGCAGGGTCACCCCTCCACTTT
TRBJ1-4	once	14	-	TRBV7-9	CASTRGATNEKLFF	TGTGCCAGCACCCGGGGTGCAACTAATGAAAAACTGTTTTTT
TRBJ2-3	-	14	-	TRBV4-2	CASSQVEGTDTQYF	TGTGCCAGCAGCCAGGTAGAGGGCACAGATACGCAGTATTTT
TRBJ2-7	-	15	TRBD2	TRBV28	CASSSALAGAYEQYF	TGTGCCAGCAGTTCGGCTCTAGCGGGGGCCTACGAGCAGTACTTC
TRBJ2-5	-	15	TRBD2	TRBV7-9	CASSSLSGGQETQYF	TGTGCCAGCAGCTCCCTGAGCGGGGGGCAAGAGACCCAGTACTTC
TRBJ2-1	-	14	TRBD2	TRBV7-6	CASSQTPRGDEQFF	TGTGCCAGCAGCCAAACCCCCCGGGGGGATGAGCAGTTCTTC
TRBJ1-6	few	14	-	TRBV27	CASRGGSYNSPLHF	TGTGCCAGCCGGGGGGGGTCCTATAATTCACCCCTCCACTTT
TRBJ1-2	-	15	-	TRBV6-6	CASSHTQGANYGYTF	TGTGCCAGCAGCCATACACAGGGAGCTAACTATGGCTACACCTTC
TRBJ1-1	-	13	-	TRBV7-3	CASSLNQDTEAFF	TGTGCCAGCAGCTTAAATCAGGACACTGAAGCTTTCTTT